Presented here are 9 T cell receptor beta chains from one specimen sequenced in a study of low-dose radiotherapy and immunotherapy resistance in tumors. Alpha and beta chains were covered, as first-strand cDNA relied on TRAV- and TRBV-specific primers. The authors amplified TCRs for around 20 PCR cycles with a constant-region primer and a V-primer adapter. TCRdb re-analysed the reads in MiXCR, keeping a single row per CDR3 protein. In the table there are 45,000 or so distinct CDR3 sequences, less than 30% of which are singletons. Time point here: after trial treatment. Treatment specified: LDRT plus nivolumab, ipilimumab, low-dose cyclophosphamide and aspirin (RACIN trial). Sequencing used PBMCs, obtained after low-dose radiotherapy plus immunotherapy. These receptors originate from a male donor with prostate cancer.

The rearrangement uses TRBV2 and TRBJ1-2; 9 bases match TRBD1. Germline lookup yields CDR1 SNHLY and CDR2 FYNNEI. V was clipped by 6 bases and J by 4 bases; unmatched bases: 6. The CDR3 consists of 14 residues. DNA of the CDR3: TGTGCCAGCAGATCGACAGGGGGTGGCTATGGCTACACCTTC. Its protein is CASRSTGGGYGYTF.

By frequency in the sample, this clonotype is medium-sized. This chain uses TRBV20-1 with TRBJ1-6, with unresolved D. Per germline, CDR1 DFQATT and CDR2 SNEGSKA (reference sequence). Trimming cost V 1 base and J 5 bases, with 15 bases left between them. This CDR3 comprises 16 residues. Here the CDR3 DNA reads TGCAGTGCTAGAGTCGGCCATTCCCTAGATAATTCACCCCTCCACTTT. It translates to CSARVGHSLDNSPLHF.

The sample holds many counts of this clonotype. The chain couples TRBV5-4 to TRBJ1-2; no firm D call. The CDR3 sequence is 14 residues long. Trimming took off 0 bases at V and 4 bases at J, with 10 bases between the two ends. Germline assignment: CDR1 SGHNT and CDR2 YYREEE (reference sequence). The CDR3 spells CASSLDGEAYGYTF. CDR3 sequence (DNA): TGTGCCAGCAGCTTGGATGGGGAGGCCTATGGCTACACCTTC.

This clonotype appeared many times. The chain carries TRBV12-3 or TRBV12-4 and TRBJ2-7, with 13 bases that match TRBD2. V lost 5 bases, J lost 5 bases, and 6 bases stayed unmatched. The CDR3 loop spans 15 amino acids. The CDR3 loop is CASSGGLAGAHEQYF. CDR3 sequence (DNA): TGTGCCAGCAGTGGCGGACTAGCGGGAGCCCACGAGCAGTACTTC.

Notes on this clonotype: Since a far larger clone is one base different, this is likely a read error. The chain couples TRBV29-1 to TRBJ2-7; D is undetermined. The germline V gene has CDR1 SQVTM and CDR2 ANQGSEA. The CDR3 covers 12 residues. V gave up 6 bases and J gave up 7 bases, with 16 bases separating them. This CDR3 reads CSVREEINEQYF. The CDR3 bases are TGCAGCGTCCGAGAGGAGATTAATGAGCAGTACTTC.

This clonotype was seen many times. CDR3 coding DNA: TGTGCCAGCAGCAATAGCGGGGGGACATCTTATGAGCAGTTCTTC. Amino acids: CASSNSGGTSYEQFF. The J gene is TRBJ2-1, the V gene TRBV2; 10 bases align to TRBD2. This CDR3 has 15 residues. V was clipped by 6 bases and J by 8 bases; unmatched bases: 10. CDR1 is SNHLY and CDR2 is FYNNEI in the germline V gene.

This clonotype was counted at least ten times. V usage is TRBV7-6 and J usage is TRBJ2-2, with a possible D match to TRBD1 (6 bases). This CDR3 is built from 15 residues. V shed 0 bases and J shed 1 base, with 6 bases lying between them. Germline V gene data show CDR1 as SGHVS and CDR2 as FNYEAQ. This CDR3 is CASSLATGNTGELFF. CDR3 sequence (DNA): TGTGCCAGCAGCTTAGCGACAGGGAACACCGGGGAGCTGTTTTTT.

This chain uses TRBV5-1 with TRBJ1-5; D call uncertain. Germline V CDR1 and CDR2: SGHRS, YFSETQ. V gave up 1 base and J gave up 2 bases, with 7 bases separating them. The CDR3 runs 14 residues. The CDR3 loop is CASSLWGGNQPQHF. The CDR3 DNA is TGCGCCAGCAGCTTGTGGGGTGGCAATCAGCCCCAGCATTTT.

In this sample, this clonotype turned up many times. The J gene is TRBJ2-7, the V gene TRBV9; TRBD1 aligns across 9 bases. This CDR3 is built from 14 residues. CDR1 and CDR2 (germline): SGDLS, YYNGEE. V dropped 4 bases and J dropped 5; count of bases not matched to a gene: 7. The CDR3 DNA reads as TGTGCCAGCAGCCCCCGGGACAGGGTAAACGAGCAGTACTTC. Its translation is CASSPRDRVNEQYF.